The 18 T cell receptor beta chains presented below share a single source sample, sequenced in a study of blood T cell repertoires in COVID-19. Here immunoSEQ multiplex PCR was the method, and the copy in TCRdb shows in-frame clones only, minus some. The sample has some 57,000 clones, around 89% seen once. The sequencing input was peripheral blood. The receptors derive from a man in his 60s with acute or convalescent COVID-19.

This chain links TRBV10-3 with TRBJ2-7; 7 bases agree with TRBD1. V shed 6 bases, J shed 2 bases, and the junction held 4 bases outside the gene matches. The germline V gene has CDR1 ENHRY and CDR2 SYGVKD. This CDR3 spans 13 amino acids. CDR3 protein: CAIRGTDTYEQYF. Here the CDR3 DNA reads TGTGCCATCAGGGGGACAGATACCTACGAGCAGTACTTC.

This chain joins TRBV28 and TRBJ1-3, with 7 positions matching TRBD1. The CDR3 runs to 16 residues. The trim removed 2 bases at V and 2 bases at J, leaving 6 bases unmatched. Germline loops: CDR1 MDHEN, CDR2 SYDVKM. The CDR3 DNA follows: TGTGCCAGCAGTTTAGACAGGGAGTTGACTGGAAACACCATATATTTT. It translates to CASSLDRELTGNTIYF.

V is TRBV3-1 (or the pseudogene TRBV3-2) and J is TRBJ1-5; 8 bases match TRBD1. This CDR3 region has 15 residues. Germline V lookup: CDR1 LGHDT, CDR2 YNNKEL (reference sequence). Trimming cost V 2 bases and J 4 bases; bases outside gene matches: 4. The CDR3 region is CASSQQTGVNQPQHF. The CDR3 nucleotides are TGTGCCAGCAGCCAACAGACAGGGGTTAATCAGCCCCAGCATTTT.

V gene TRBV18 combines with J gene TRBJ2-7; no clear D gene. The germline gives CDR1 KGHSH, CDR2 LQKENI. This CDR3 is built from 12 residues. Trimming took 5 bases from V and 6 from J, leaving 11 bases between them. As DNA, the CDR3 is TGTGCCAGCTCAGGGCACCTATTCGAGCAGTACTTC. Translation: CASSGHLFEQYF.

The V and J genes are TRBV4-1 and TRBJ1-4; 8 positions match TRBD1. The CDR3 is 15 residues long. V was pared by 0 bases and J by 13 bases, with 10 bases of the junction left unmatched. In germline, CDR1 is MGHRA, CDR2 YSYEKL. The CDR3 is CASSQDGPGGGRLFF. CDR3 nucleotides: TGCGCCAGCAGCCAAGACGGGCCAGGGGGCGGGAGACTGTTTTTT.

The chain has TRBV5-1 and TRBJ1-4; 7 bases are shared with TRBD1. The CDR3 loop spans 16 amino acids. V was pared by 3 bases and J by 7 bases, with 12 bases of the junction left unmatched. Germline CDR1 SGHRS, CDR2 YFSETQ. The CDR3 here is CASSSQGTASFEKLFF. For the CDR3, the DNA is TGCGCCAGCAGCTCTCAAGGGACAGCGTCCTTTGAAAAACTGTTTTTT.

The chain links TRBV5-4 to TRBJ1-2; the D is unclear. The germline CDR1 and CDR2 sequences are SGHNT and YYREEE (reference sequence). V was cut by 4 bases and J by 3 bases, with 13 bases left in between. The CDR3 is made up of 14 amino acids. CDR3 DNA sequence: TGTGCCAGCAGCCGCGTCGGTAGAGACTATGGCTACACCTTC. Translation: CASSRVGRDYGYTF.

The count of this clone is one. The chain is built from TRBV10-3 and TRBJ1-3; TRBD1 is a possible D gene (6 bases). This CDR3 has 15 amino acids. Between the trimmed V and J ends, which lost 3 bases and 0 bases, there was a span of 9 bases. Germline V lookup: CDR1 ENHRY, CDR2 SYGVKD. The CDR3: CAISDLTGSGNTIYF. CDR3 bases: TGTGCCATCAGTGATCTGACAGGCTCTGGAAACACCATATATTTT.

This clone has more than one count but fewer than ten. This chain joins TRBV30 and TRBJ1-4; 8 bases align to TRBD1. CDR1 and CDR2 (germline): GTSNPN, SVGIG (reference sequence). With 4 bases clipped from V and 8 bases from J, the junction kept 9 bases outside the gene matches. The CDR3 has 14 residues. CDR3 sequence reads: CAWTNKDRDEKLFF. CDR3 bases: TGTGCCTGGACGAACAAGGACAGGGACGAAAAACTGTTTTTT.

The chain uses TRBV12-2 and TRBJ1-1; the table's TRBD1 call for D was not verified on the DNA. TRBV12-2 is a pseudogene. The CDR3 extends over 14 amino acids. The CDR3 region is CASRSRQGNTEAFF. The CDR3 DNA reads as TGTGCAAGTCGCTCTAGACAGGGGAACACTGAAGCTTTCTTT.

The chain uses TRBV19 and TRBJ2-2, with D tentatively TRBD2 (6 bases). There are 14 residues in the CDR3. Trimming left V 3 bases short and J 7 bases short, with 12 bases between. Germline CDR1 is LNHDA and CDR2 is SQIVND (reference sequence). DNA of the CDR3: TGTGCCAGTAGTATGGAGGAGGGGATCGGGGAGCTGTTTTTT. Residues: CASSMEEGIGELFF.

The rearrangement joins TRBV28 to TRBJ1-4; the D gene is possibly TRBD1 (6 bases). Trimming cost V 4 bases and J 3 bases, with 9 bases left between them. Germline assignment: CDR1 MDHEN and CDR2 SYDVKM. This CDR3 is 14 amino acids long. The CDR3 here is CASSSPGANEKLFF. CDR3 nucleotides: TGTGCCAGCAGTTCACCAGGGGCTAATGAAAAACTGTTTTTT.

This chain connects TRBV3-1 (or the pseudogene TRBV3-2) to TRBJ2-7; D is undetermined. This CDR3 is built from 13 residues. The germline V gene encodes CDR1 LGHDT and CDR2 YNNKEL (reference sequence). Trimming stripped 4 bases from V and 2 bases from J, with 9 bases between. CDR3 DNA sequence: TGTGCCAGCAGCCGAACAGATACCTACGAGCAGTACTTC. Its translation: CASSRTDTYEQYF.

V is TRBV2 and J is TRBJ1-1, with a possible D match to TRBD1 (5 bases). Trimming took 11 bases from V and 0 from J, leaving 22 bases between them. This CDR3 spans 16 amino acids. CDR1 SNHLY and CDR2 FYNNEI come from the germline V gene. CDR3 sequence (DNA): TGTGCCCGCCTTTTTGACAGCTTCTCCATGAACACTGAAGCTTTCTTT. Amino acids: CARLFDSFSMNTEAFF.

This chain links TRBV20-1 with TRBJ1-5, with 7 bases lining up with TRBD1. From germline, CDR1 is DFQATT and CDR2 SNEGSKA (reference sequence). The trim removed 3 bases at V and 1 base at J, leaving 3 bases unmatched. This CDR3 has 14 residues. Written as DNA, the CDR3 is TGCAGTGCTAGTAACAGGGGAAGCAATCAGCCCCAGCATTTT. Encoded protein: CSASNRGSNQPQHF.

The V and J genes are TRBV10-3 and TRBJ2-1; a weak D match, TRBD1 (6 bases). In germline, CDR1 is ENHRY, CDR2 SYGVKD. V gave up 6 bases and J gave up 8 bases, with 8 bases separating them. The CDR3 has 11 amino acids. CDR3 sequence reads: CAIRQGHEQFF. CDR3 sequence (DNA): TGTGCCATCAGACAGGGACATGAGCAGTTCTTC.

The chain joins TRBV6-5 to TRBJ2-2; no clear D. Per germline, CDR1 MNHEY and CDR2 SVGAGI. The CDR3 totals 13 residues. The V end lost 2 bases, the J end lost 9 bases, and 10 bases lay between the germline ends. The CDR3 protein is CASSYGHGWELFF. In nucleotides, the CDR3 is TGTGCCAGCAGTTACGGCCACGGGTGGGAGCTGTTTTTT.

This chain joins TRBV2 and TRBJ1-6; tentative D call: TRBD1 (5 bases). Looked up from germline, CDR1 is SNHLY and CDR2 is FYNNEI. Trimming removed 2 bases from V and 7 bases from J, with 12 bases in between. This CDR3 contains 15 residues. The CDR3 DNA reads as TGTGCCAGCAGTGAATTGGGGCAGCTAAATTCACCCCTCCACTTT. Residues: CASSELGQLNSPLHF. The whole variable domain, remainder taken from reference TRBV2 and TRBJ1-6, is EPEVTQTPSHQVTQMGQEVILRCVPISNHLYFYWYRQILGQKVEFLVSFYNNEISEKSEIFDDQFSVERPDGSNFTLKIRSTKLEDSAMYFCASSELGQLNSPLHFGNGTRLTVT.